This T cell receptor (beta chain) appears in the sequencing data of a study of shared clonotypes between healthy human individuals. Study observations and caveats: A generally larger estimated richness was seen in naive subsets than in memory subsets. When naive CD4 clonotypes were compared across a few donors, around 5% were shared.

Sequencing was performed with immunoSEQ multiplex PCR; in TCRdb, only in-frame clones are kept and a portion is missing. The data show fewer than 3 million clones, 85% to 95% seen once. This CDR3 contains 14 residues. The J segment lost 6 bases and the V segment lost 4 bases, leaving 10 bases of the junction unmatched. Germline V CDR1 and CDR2: SGHRS, YFSETQ. Comments on this clone: Its antigen is unknown.

This clonotype originated in a man aged 18-30 years in good health. Some clones in this sample may be carry-over from other donors' samples. This chain uses TRBV5-1 with TRBJ2-7; 7 bases match TRBD1. Sequences were obtained from naive CD4+ T cells from PBMCs. Subset reported: CD45RA+ positively selected. CDR3: CASSAGQARGEQYF. For the CDR3, the DNA is TGCGCCAGCAGCGCCGGACAGGCCCGGGGCGAGCAGTACTTC.